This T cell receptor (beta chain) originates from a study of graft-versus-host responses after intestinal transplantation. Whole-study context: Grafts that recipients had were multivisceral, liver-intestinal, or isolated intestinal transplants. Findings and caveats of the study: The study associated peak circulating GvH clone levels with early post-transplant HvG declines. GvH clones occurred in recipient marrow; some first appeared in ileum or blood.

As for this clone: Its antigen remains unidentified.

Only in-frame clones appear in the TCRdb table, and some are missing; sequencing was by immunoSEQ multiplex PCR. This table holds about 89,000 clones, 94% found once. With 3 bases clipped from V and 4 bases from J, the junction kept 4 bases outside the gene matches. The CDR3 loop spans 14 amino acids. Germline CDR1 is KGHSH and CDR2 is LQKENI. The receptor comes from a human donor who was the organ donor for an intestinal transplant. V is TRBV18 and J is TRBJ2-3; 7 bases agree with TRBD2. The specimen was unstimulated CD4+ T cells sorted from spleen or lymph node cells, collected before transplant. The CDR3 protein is CASSPGRGADTQYF. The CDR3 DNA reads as TGTGCCAGCTCACCCGGACGGGGGGCAGATACGCAGTATTTT.